The rows below give T cell receptor beta chains drawn from one sample of a study of blood T cell repertoires in COVID-19. Using immunoSEQ multiplex PCR, the repertoire was profiled, and TCRdb retains in-frame clones only, with some absent. In the table there are 40,000 or so clones, 89% of which are singletons. Sequencing used peripheral blood. The source is a man aged 45-65 years with active COVID-19. Each CDR3 is given with its conserved first and last residue. D genes are given only for firm matches. Part of the rows lack a size; the others show once, few, many or a class for expanded clones.

J gene: TRBJ2-1
clone size: .
V gene: TRBV6-2/TRBV6-3
D gene: .
CDR3 DNA: TGTGCCAGCAGTTTCCGGACATCGTACAATGAGCAGTTCTTC
CDR3 protein: CASSFRTSYNEQFF

J gene: TRBJ2-3
clone size: .
V gene: TRBV10-3
D gene: .
CDR3 DNA: TGTGCCATCAGTGAGTTAGGACTGAACACAGATACGCAGTATTTT
CDR3 protein: CAISELGLNTDTQYF

J gene: TRBJ2-6
clone size: .
V gene: TRBV7-2
D gene: .
CDR3 DNA: TGTGCCAGCAGCTTAGTCCATAAGGGGGATGCTGGGGCCAACGTCCTGACTTTC
CDR3 protein: CASSLVHKGDAGANVLTF

J gene: TRBJ2-1
clone size: .
V gene: TRBV2
D gene: .
CDR3 DNA: TGTGCCAGCAGTGATTACCGGGACTCCTGGCAGTTCTTC
CDR3 protein: CASSDYRDSWQFF

J gene: TRBJ2-1
clone size: .
V gene: TRBV6-5
D gene: TRBD2
CDR3 DNA: TGTGCCAGCAGTTTCGGGACTAGCGGGCTGAATGAGCAGTTCTTC
CDR3 protein: CASSFGTSGLNEQFF

J gene: TRBJ1-4
clone size: .
V gene: TRBV29-1
D gene: .
CDR3 DNA: TGCAGCGCCCGACGGGGGGGGGATGAAAAACTGTTTTTT
CDR3 protein: CSARRGGDEKLFF

J gene: TRBJ2-2
clone size: once
V gene: TRBV4-1
D gene: TRBD2
CDR3 DNA: TGCGCCAGCAGCCAACTAGCGGGAGGGTACACCGGGGAGCTGTTTTTT
CDR3 protein: CASSQLAGGYTGELFF

J gene: TRBJ2-1
clone size: .
V gene: TRBV7-3
D gene: TRBD2
CDR3 DNA: TGTGCCAGCAGTCCCCTTGGTAGCGGGAGGGGTTTGGACAATGAGCAGTTCTTC
CDR3 protein: CASSPLGSGRGLDNEQFF

J gene: TRBJ1-1
clone size: .
V gene: TRBV15
D gene: .
CDR3 DNA: TGTGCCACCAGCAGGTCGAAGAGGGACACTGAAGCTTTCTTT
CDR3 protein: CATSRSKRDTEAFF

J gene: TRBJ2-3
clone size: .
V gene: TRBV18
D gene: TRBD1
CDR3 DNA: TGTGCCAGCTCACCTCTACAGGGGGGTGGCACAGATACGCAGTATTTT
CDR3 protein: CASSPLQGGGTDTQYF

J gene: TRBJ2-7
clone size: .
V gene: TRBV28
D gene: TRBD2
CDR3 DNA: TGTGCCAGCCTGGGGGTAGCGGGCCTCTACGAGCAGTACTTC
CDR3 protein: CASLGVAGLYEQYF

J gene: TRBJ2-7
clone size: .
V gene: TRBV28
D gene: TRBD2
CDR3 DNA: TGTGCCAGCAGTTTGGGCGGGAGGGCCGCCTACGAGCAGTACTTC
CDR3 protein: CASSLGGRAAYEQYF

J gene: TRBJ2-1
clone size: .
V gene: TRBV27
D gene: TRBD2
CDR3 DNA: TGTGCCAGCAGTTCGCCCCGGGGACTAGAGGCTCGTAATGAGCAGTTCTTC
CDR3 protein: CASSSPRGLEARNEQFF

J gene: TRBJ2-1
clone size: .
V gene: TRBV6-5
D gene: .
CDR3 DNA: TGTGCCAGCAGTTCAGGACTCCCCGGCTCCTACAATGAGCAGTTCTTC
CDR3 protein: CASSSGLPGSYNEQFF

J gene: TRBJ1-2
clone size: once
V gene: TRBV2
D gene: .
CDR3 DNA: TGTGCCAGCAGTGAAGCGCTAACAGGACCTAACTATGGCTACACCTTC
CDR3 protein: CASSEALTGPNYGYTF

J gene: TRBJ2-7
clone size: .
V gene: TRBV11-2
D gene: .
CDR3 DNA: TGTGCCAGCAGCTTAGATCAGGTCAAAACCTACGAGCAGTACTTC
CDR3 protein: CASSLDQVKTYEQYF

J gene: TRBJ1-2
clone size: .
V gene: TRBV28
D gene: TRBD1
CDR3 DNA: TGTGCCAGCAGTTCGGGACAGGGGAACTATGGCTACACCTTC
CDR3 protein: CASSSGQGNYGYTF

J gene: TRBJ2-2
clone size: .
V gene: TRBV7-9
D gene: .
CDR3 DNA: TGTGCCAGCAGCCCCGGGGTCGCCCCCGGGGAGCTGTTTTTT
CDR3 protein: CASSPGVAPGELFF

J gene: TRBJ2-1
clone size: once
V gene: TRBV27
D gene: TRBD2
CDR3 DNA: TGTGCCAGCAACTTAGCGGGAGCTACCAATGAGCAGTTCTTC
CDR3 protein: CASNLAGATNEQFF

J gene: TRBJ2-7
clone size: .
V gene: TRBV4-1
D gene: TRBD2
CDR3 DNA: TGCGCCAGCAGCCAAGGGACTAGCGGGAGGGTTGAGCAGTACTTC
CDR3 protein: CASSQGTSGRVEQYF

J gene: TRBJ2-1
clone size: .
V gene: TRBV9
D gene: TRBD1
CDR3 DNA: TGTGCCAGCAGCGTAGAGGGGGACAGGTGGAATGAGCAGTTCTTC
CDR3 protein: CASSVEGDRWNEQFF

J gene: TRBJ1-6
clone size: large
V gene: TRBV29-1
D gene: .
CDR3 DNA: TGCAGCGTTGGGGGGGGCAATTCACCCCTCCACTTT
CDR3 protein: CSVGGGNSPLHF

J gene: TRBJ1-5
clone size: .
V gene: TRBV3-1/TRBV3-2
D gene: .
CDR3 DNA: TGTGCCAGCAGCCAAGAATTGCAGGTCAATCAGCCCCAGCATTTT
CDR3 protein: CASSQELQVNQPQHF

J gene: TRBJ2-1
clone size: .
V gene: TRBV27
D gene: TRBD2
CDR3 DNA: TGTGCCAGCACCCTAGCGGGAGAGACGTTCTTC
CDR3 protein: CASTLAGETFF

J gene: TRBJ2-7
clone size: .
V gene: TRBV7-9
D gene: TRBD1
CDR3 DNA: TGTGCCAGCAGCCAGATACCGGGACAGGGGAACGAGCAGTACTTC
CDR3 protein: CASSQIPGQGNEQYF

J gene: TRBJ2-7
clone size: .
V gene: TRBV9
D gene: .
CDR3 DNA: TGTGCCAGCAGCGTAGGAGGCGATTCCTACGAGCAGTACTTC
CDR3 protein: CASSVGGDSYEQYF

J gene: TRBJ2-7
clone size: .
V gene: TRBV3-1/TRBV3-2
D gene: .
CDR3 DNA: TGTGCCAGCAGCCAGGGGGCTCAGACCTACGAGCAGTACTTC
CDR3 protein: CASSQGAQTYEQYF

J gene: TRBJ2-2
clone size: once
V gene: TRBV6-6
D gene: TRBD1
CDR3 DNA: TGTGCCACCTGGACAGGGACCGGGGAGCTGTTTTTT
CDR3 protein: CATWTGTGELFF

J gene: TRBJ2-7
clone size: .
V gene: TRBV5-1
D gene: TRBD1
CDR3 DNA: TGCGCCAGCAGCTTGGGACAGGGGGGCGAGCAGTACTTC
CDR3 protein: CASSLGQGGEQYF

J gene: TRBJ1-1
clone size: .
V gene: TRBV12-3/TRBV12-4
D gene: .
CDR3 DNA: TGTGCCAGCTGGGCAGTCACTGAAGCTTTCTTT
CDR3 protein: CASWAVTEAFF

J gene: TRBJ2-1
clone size: .
V gene: TRBV4-1
D gene: TRBD1
CDR3 DNA: TGCGCCAGCAGCCAAGGGTGGCCGGGACAGAACTACAATGAGCAGTTCTTC
CDR3 protein: CASSQGWPGQNYNEQFF

J gene: TRBJ1-5
clone size: .
V gene: TRBV7-9
D gene: .
CDR3 DNA: TGTGCCAGCAGCTTAGCGTTGGAGGGTAATCAGCCCCAGCATTTT
CDR3 protein: CASSLALEGNQPQHF

J gene: TRBJ2-3
clone size: once
V gene: TRBV28
D gene: TRBD2
CDR3 DNA: TGTGCCAGCAGTCTCGGGACTAGTAAGTGGGGGGGCACAGATACGCAGTATTTT
CDR3 protein: CASSLGTSKWGGTDTQYF

J gene: TRBJ1-2
clone size: .
V gene: TRBV4-1
D gene: TRBD1
CDR3 DNA: TGCGCCAGCAGCCAAGTTGGGGACAGGGAAAGCTTC
CDR3 protein: CASSQVGDRESF

J gene: TRBJ1-6
clone size: .
V gene: TRBV9
D gene: TRBD1
CDR3 DNA: TGTGCCAGCAGCGGAGATGACAGGGGACATAGAGATTCACCCCTCCACTTT
CDR3 protein: CASSGDDRGHRDSPLHF